This TCR beta chain was captured by sequencing in a study of blood T cell repertoires in COVID-19. Study context: COVID-19 samples collected from the United States, Italy and Spain covered acute and convalescent phases. Sample material is recorded as cDNA or gDNA derived from T cells, B-cell-depleted T cells, or PBMCs.

Germline lookup yields CDR1 KGHSH and CDR2 LQKENI. The CDR3 has 14 amino acids. The ends were cut back, 0 bases at V and 0 bases at J, with 5 bases in the middle. The protocol was immunoSEQ multiplex PCR, while the TCRdb copy is restricted to in-frame clones and leaves out a portion. The repertoire holds a few hundred thousand clones, with roughly nine tenths as singletons. The J gene is TRBJ1-2, the V gene TRBV18; unclear D gene. This TCR was recovered from a woman aged 25 to 45 with COVID-19, enrolled during active disease. Input material: peripheral blood. The CDR3: CASSPPETNYGYTF. CDR3 DNA: TGTGCCAGCTCACCACCAGAGACTAACTATGGCTACACCTTC.